This T cell receptor (beta chain) is from a study of T-cell reconstitution after alpha-beta-depleted transplantation in children. Regarding the study as a whole: Expanded clones from the graft, numbering several hundred, reportedly supplied alpha-beta T cells about two months after transplant. TCRbeta diversity was high at day 60 in some patients (a result of surviving recipient T cells and thymic progenitors).

Preparing the TCRbeta library involved the use of unique molecular identifiers. TCRdb itself ran the PCR reads through MiXCR, one entry per CDR3 protein. The profile covers about a million distinct CDR3 sequences, with roughly 29% appearing a single time and around 30% taken by the ten largest. The ends were cut back, 3 bases at V and 1 base at J, with 9 bases in the middle. The CDR3 totals 13 residues. Looked up from germline, CDR1 is SQVTM and CDR2 is ANQGSEA. This clonotype was detected a few times. Its specificity is not known. The sequencing used PBMCs, mostly from graft donor cells, collected 360 days after TCRalphabeta/CD19-depleted stem cell transplant. This TCR was recovered from a boy in the first two years of life who had a stem cell transplant for SCID, so the T cells may come from the graft donor. The chain carries TRBV29-1 and TRBJ1-1, with D uncertain. The DNA of the CDR3 is TGCAGCGTTGATTCCAGGTCGAACACTGAAGCTTTCTTT. Translated, it gives CSVDSRSNTEAFF. Full variable domain (rest looked up from reference TRBV29-1 and TRBJ1-1): SAVISQKPSRDICQRGTSLTIQCQVDSQVTMMFWYRQQPGQSLTLIATANQGSEATYESGFVIDKFPISRPNLTFSTLTVSNMSPEDSSIYLCSVDSRSNTEAFFGQGTRLTVV.